These T cell receptor beta chains were read from a single sample in a study of cytotoxic CD8 clonotypes in ibrutinib-treated CLL. Assay used: immunoSEQ multiplex PCR; TCRdb lists only in-frame clones, some missing. The sample shows about 140,000 clones, approximately 89% of them seen only once. Material: PBMCs, obtained after 12 months of ibrutinib treatment. These receptors all stem from a human donor with chronic lymphocytic leukemia. CDR3s include the opening cysteine and the closing phenylalanine or tryptophan. D genes are given only for firm matches. Some rows mark clone size as missing; the rest say once, few, many or name a class of expanded clone.

clone_size	v_call	d_call	j_call	cdr3_nt	cdr3_aa
.	TRBV15	TRBD1	TRBJ1-4	TGTGCCACCAGCAGAGGTTTAGGACAGGGAAGAGCAACTAATGAAAAACTGTTTTTT	CATSRGLGQGRATNEKLFF
.	TRBV7-2	.	TRBJ2-1	TGTGCCAGCAGCCGTATCGGGCTAGAGCAGTTCTTC	CASSRIGLEQFF
few	TRBV2	TRBD1	TRBJ1-3	TGTGCCAGCAGTGAAGGGACAGGCCCTCGGAACACCATATATTTT	CASSEGTGPRNTIYF
.	TRBV5-4	.	TRBJ2-3	TGTGCCAGCTTAGCCTGGAATAGCGGAAAGGGGGGGACGCAGTATTTT	CASLAWNSGKGGTQYF
.	TRBV6-1	.	TRBJ2-5	TGTGCCAGCCGGTACAGCGAGACCCAGTACTTC	CASRYSETQYF
.	TRBV28	TRBD2	TRBJ2-3	TGTGCCAGCAGTTTAATAGCGGGACATGGTGTGGGCCCAGATACGCAGTATTTT	CASSLIAGHGVGPDTQYF
once	TRBV28	.	TRBJ1-2	TGTGCCAGCACCGACCGATTCATTAACTATGGCTACACCTTC	CASTDRFINYGYTF
.	TRBV18	.	TRBJ2-3	TGTGCCAGCTCACCACCGAAAGATACGCAGTATTTT	CASSPPKDTQYF
.	TRBV28	TRBD2	TRBJ2-7	TGTGCCAGCAGTTCGGGGGGATGGGGCAACGAGCAGTACTTC	CASSSGGWGNEQYF
.	TRBV29-1	TRBD2	TRBJ2-1	TGCAGCGTTGAAGGACTAGCGGCAAAAAACAATGAGCAGTTCTTC	CSVEGLAAKNNEQFF
.	TRBV9	TRBD1	TRBJ2-7	TGTGCCAGCACTACCGGGACAGGGGAGTTCGAGCAGTACTTC	CASTTGTGEFEQYF
.	TRBV10-3	.	TRBJ2-5	TGTGCCATCCGGGGGACAGACCAAGAGACCCAGTACTTC	CAIRGTDQETQYF
.	TRBV25-1	TRBD1	TRBJ2-7	TGTGCCAGCACCCGAACCGGGACAGGGTTCTACGAGCAGTACTTC	CASTRTGTGFYEQYF
.	TRBV10-1	TRBD2	TRBJ2-1	TGCGCCAGCAGTGACACTAGCGGGAGGGCCAATGAGCAGTTCTTC	CASSDTSGRANEQFF
.	TRBV9	.	TRBJ2-7	TGTGCCAGCAGCGTAGACCGACAGAACTACGAGCAGTACTTC	CASSVDRQNYEQYF
.	TRBV19	.	TRBJ1-2	TGTGCCAGTAGTAAAAGACAGAACTATGGCTACACCTTC	CASSKRQNYGYTF
.	TRBV7-7	TRBD2	TRBJ2-7	TGTGCTAGCAGCCCCCTAGCGGGAGGGCCTTCCGAGCAGTACTTC	CASSPLAGGPSEQYF
.	TRBV28	.	TRBJ1-5	TGTGCCAGCTGGGGGGGTCCCGATCAGCCCCAGCATTTT	CASWGGPDQPQHF
.	TRBV5-1	TRBD2	TRBJ2-3	TGCGCCAGCAGCTTATCGGGAGGGCCACCAGATACGCAGTATTTT	CASSLSGGPPDTQYF